This T cell receptor (beta chain) was identified in a study of Graves' ophthalmopathy and Graves' hyperthyroidism (dated by TCRdb to 2017 to 2018). In the study overall: Peripheral blood was collected before any treatment was given, at the time of initial diagnosis. To tell Graves' ophthalmopathy apart from Graves' hyperthyroidism, and to predict which patients would progress to ophthalmopathy, the study relied on TCR beta repertoire signatures. In total, 135 blood samples were TCR-sequenced: approximately 40 ophthalmopathy, under 85 hyperthyroidism and roughly 17 hyperthyroidism-to-ophthalmopathy patients. To explore V-J signatures distinguishing ophthalmopathy from hyperthyroidism, a discovery set of about a hundred patients (43 ophthalmopathy, 57 stable hyperthyroidism) was enrolled. The independent validation cohort included about 19 hyperthyroidism patients plus 17 patients who later progressed from hyperthyroidism to ophthalmopathy. In roughly 6 hyperthyroidism patients, T-cell repertoires of thyroid tissue and blood were compared. Following sampling, methimazole starting at 30 mg daily was administered to hyperthyroidism patients, and high-dose intravenous methylprednisolone was administered to ophthalmopathy patients.

TCR beta CDR3 regions were amplified from RNA transcripts for repertoire sequencing. A first-round RT-PCR used HTBI primers with the Qiagen OneStep RT-PCR kit, followed by a second-round multiplex PCR, size selection and purification. Libraries were sequenced on an Illumina HiSeq2000 using paired-end 100 bp reads. The original methods were these. SOAPnuke was used to process the reads, removing any read that contained adapters or uncalled bases, had a mean Phred below 15, or lacked an exact match to the constant primer or identifier. COPE v1.2.5 was used to merge high-quality paired reads. Clonotypes were defined as unique nucleotide sequences and were aligned to IMGT TRB V, D and J references using MiTCR v1.1. The analysis was limited to V-J combinations with a frequency above 0.0001, which together covered around 99% of the repertoires. A TCR clonal expansion and chaos score per V-J combination was defined as the ratio of F50 clonal expansion to chaos observed in the TCRdist matrix. Welch's t-statistics and random forest were used to narrow the features down to 13 V-J combinations, which were then fed into a naive Bayes classifier. The Morisita-Horn index was used to measure how similar the thyroid and blood repertoires were. The public reads were quality trimmed at Q25 with fastp and then assembled into clones with MiXCR by TCRdb, keeping productive beta chains. Each CDR3 protein appears once, grouped with its most common genes and DNA. It is TCRdb's table, rather than the study itself, that gives the V and J calls and clone size. This sample is represented by 300,000 to 400,000 distinct CDR3 sequences; approximately 18% of them were singletons. The ten largest clonotypes hold 2% to 3% of the sample.

A patient counted as having stable hyperthyroidism if there was no progression to ophthalmopathy within 18 months of follow-up. The hyperthyroidism patients were 18 to 65 years old and newly diagnosed, with a disease duration of less than 2 months. Patients with other autoimmune diseases, uncontrolled infections, pregnancy or lactation were excluded. Diagnosis was based on clinical symptoms, serum thyroxine, TRAb, thyroid ultrasound and orbital computed tomography. PBMCs were isolated from 10 ml of fresh peripheral blood by Ficoll-Paque density gradient centrifugation. Total RNA was extracted with Trizol reagent and quality-checked on an Agilent 2100 Bioanalyzer. What the authors observed across the whole study: Among expanded thyroid clonotypes with frequency above 0.001, most also showed up in blood, which suggests that blood repertoires may reflect the thyroid immune response. In validation, the model predicted ophthalmopathy progression with 70.59% sensitivity and about 73% specificity; approximately 12 predicted patients were CT-confirmed with GO in a median of approximately six months. In cross-validation, the 13-signature model distinguished ophthalmopathy from stable hyperthyroidism with 85% to 90% sensitivity and 81% to 83% specificity, and in the test set the corresponding values were 80% and 75%. No statistical method was used to predetermine the sample size, and group allocation was not hidden from the investigators.

V drops 1 base and J drops 0 bases, leaving 15 bases in between. From a lookup of the germline V gene, CDR1 and CDR2 are SGHAT and FQNNGV. Including cysteine and phenylalanine, the CDR3 has 17 amino acids. The entry retains the CDR3 DNA only, 51 bases that are in frame from base 1. This clonotype was detected ten times or more. It lacks a known antigen. Per-nucleotide qualities are absent, and no much larger clonotype sits a single base away. The rearranged chain carries TRBV11-2 and TRBJ1-1; a weak D assignment points to TRBD1 (5 bases agree). Sequences were obtained from peripheral blood. This clonotype originated in an adult woman with stable Graves' hyperthyroidism. The bases read TGTGCCAGCAGCTTAGGACGAGGGGAGGCTATGAACACTGAAGCTTTCTTT. This sequence encodes CASSLGRGEAMNTEAFF.